These 2 T cell receptor beta chains originate from one sample sequenced in a study of T cell repertoires in cytomegalovirus infection. A single record per CDR3 protein comes from TCRdb applying MiXCR to the reads. The table includes 200,000 or so distinct CDR3 sequences, under 25% detected once. Input material: PBMCs. All receptors derive from a human donor in good health (CMV status not recorded). Some clones in this sample may be carry-over from other donors' samples.

This clonotype was counted many times. J is TRBJ2-7 and V is TRBV28; D unresolved. V was shortened by 3 bases and J by 0 bases, with 6 bases between the two germline ends. Looked up from germline, CDR1 is MDHEN and CDR2 is SYDVKM. The CDR3 is 13 residues long. CDR3 sequence reads: CASSLRYSYEQYF. The CDR3 coding sequence is TGTGCCAGCAGTTTGAGGTACTCCTACGAGCAGTACTTC.

Here the CDR3 reads CASASGRGLSEQYF. The DNA of the CDR3 is TGTGCCAGTGCTAGCGGGAGAGGTCTAAGCGAGCAGTACTTC. V is TRBV19 and J is TRBJ2-7, with 10 bases identical to TRBD2. V lost 8 bases, J lost 6 bases, and 10 bases stayed unmatched. Germline CDR1 is LNHDA and CDR2 is SQIVND (reference sequence). This CDR3 is 14 amino acids long. Full variable domain (outside the CDR3, taken from reference TRBV19 and TRBJ2-7): DGGITQSPKYLFRKEGQNVTLSCEQNLNHDAMYWYRQDPGQGLRLIYYSQIVNDFQKGDIAEGYSVSREKKESFPLTVTSAQKNPTAFYLCASASGRGLSEQYFGPGTRLTVT.